Here is one TCR beta chain with its context. This specimen belongs to a study of blood T cell repertoires in COVID-19. The method was immunoSEQ multiplex PCR; TCRdb's version includes in-frame clones alone and lacks a portion of them. The sample includes 150,000 to 200,000 clones, roughly nine tenths of them seen just once. From germline, CDR1 is WSHSY and CDR2 SAAADI. The CDR3 runs 19 residues. V shed 0 bases and J 6 bases; nucleotides not matched to a gene: 15. The clonotype comes from a man between 65 and 85 years old with acute or convalescent COVID-19. The specimen sequenced was peripheral blood. The rearrangement links TRBV10-2 to TRBJ2-1, with 9 bases matching TRBD1. The DNA of the CDR3 is TGCGCCAGCAGTGAGTCATCCTACTATAAACCGGGACAGGGCAATGAGCAGTTCTTC. Translation: CASSESSYYKPGQGNEQFF.